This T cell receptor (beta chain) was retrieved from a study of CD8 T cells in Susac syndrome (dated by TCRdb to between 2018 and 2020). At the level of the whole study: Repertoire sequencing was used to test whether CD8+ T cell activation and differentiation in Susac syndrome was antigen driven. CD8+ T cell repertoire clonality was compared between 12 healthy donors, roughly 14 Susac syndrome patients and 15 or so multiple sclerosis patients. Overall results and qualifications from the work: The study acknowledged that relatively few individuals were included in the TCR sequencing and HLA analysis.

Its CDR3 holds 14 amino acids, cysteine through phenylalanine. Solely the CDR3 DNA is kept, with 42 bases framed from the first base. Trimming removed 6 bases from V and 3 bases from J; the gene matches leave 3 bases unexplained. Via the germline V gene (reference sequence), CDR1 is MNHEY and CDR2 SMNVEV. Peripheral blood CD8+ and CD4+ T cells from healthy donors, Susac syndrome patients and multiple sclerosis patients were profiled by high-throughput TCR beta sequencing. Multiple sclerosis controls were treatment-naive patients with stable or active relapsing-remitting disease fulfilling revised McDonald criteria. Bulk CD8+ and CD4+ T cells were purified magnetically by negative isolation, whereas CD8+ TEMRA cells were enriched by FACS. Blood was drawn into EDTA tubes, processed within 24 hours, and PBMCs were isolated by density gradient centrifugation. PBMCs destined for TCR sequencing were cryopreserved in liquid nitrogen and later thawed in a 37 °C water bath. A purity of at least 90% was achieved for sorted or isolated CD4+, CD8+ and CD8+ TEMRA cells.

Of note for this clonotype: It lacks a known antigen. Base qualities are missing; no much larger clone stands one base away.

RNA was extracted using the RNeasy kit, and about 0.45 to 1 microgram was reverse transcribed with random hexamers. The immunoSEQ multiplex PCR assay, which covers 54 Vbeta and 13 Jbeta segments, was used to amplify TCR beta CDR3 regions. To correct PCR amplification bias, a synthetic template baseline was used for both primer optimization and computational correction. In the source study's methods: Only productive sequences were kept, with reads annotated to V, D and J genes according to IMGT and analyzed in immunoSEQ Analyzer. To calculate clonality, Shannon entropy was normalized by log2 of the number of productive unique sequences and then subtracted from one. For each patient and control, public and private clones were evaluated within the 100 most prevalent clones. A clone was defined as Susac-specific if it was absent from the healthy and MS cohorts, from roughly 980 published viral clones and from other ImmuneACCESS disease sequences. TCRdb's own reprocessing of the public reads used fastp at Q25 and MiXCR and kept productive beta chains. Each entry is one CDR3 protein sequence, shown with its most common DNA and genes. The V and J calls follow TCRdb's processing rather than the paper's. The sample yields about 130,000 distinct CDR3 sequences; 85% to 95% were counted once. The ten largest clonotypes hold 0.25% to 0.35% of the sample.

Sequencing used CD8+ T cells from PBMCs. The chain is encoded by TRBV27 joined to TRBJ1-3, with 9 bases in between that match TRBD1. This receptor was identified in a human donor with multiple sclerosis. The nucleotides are TGTGCCAGCAGACAGGGGGCTAATGGAAACACCATATATTTT. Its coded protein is CASRQGANGNTIYF.